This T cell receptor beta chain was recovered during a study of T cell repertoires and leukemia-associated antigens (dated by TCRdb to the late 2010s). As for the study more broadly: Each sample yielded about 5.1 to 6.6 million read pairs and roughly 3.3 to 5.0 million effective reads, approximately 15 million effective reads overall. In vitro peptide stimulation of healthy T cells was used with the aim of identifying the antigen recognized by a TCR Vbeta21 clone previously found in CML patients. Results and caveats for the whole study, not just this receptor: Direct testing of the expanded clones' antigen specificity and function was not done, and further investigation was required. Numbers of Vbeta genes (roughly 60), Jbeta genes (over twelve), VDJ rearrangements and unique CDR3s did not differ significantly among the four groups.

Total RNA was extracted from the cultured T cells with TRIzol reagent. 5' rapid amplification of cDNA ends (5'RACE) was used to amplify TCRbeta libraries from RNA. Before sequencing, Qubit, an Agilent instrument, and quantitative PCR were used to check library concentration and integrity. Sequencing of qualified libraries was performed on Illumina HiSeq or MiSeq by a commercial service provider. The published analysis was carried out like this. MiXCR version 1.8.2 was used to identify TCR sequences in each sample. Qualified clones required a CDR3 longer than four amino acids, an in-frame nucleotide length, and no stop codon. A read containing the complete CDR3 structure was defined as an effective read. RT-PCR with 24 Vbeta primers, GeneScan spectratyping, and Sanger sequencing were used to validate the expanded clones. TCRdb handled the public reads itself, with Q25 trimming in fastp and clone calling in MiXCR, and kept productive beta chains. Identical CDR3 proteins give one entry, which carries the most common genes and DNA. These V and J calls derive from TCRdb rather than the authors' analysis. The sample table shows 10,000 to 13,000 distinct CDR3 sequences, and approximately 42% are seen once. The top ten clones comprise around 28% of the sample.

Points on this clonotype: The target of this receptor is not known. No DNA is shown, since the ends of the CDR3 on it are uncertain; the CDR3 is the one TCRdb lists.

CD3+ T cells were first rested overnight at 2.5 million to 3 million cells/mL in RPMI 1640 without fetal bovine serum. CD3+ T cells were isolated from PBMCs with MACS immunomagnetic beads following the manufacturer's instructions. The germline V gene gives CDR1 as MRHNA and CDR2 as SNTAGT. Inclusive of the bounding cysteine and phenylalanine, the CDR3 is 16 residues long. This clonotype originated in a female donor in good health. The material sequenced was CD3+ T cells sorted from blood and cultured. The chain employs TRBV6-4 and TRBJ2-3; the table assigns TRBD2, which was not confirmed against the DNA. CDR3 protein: CASSDGVAGGIGELYF.